The entry below describes one T cell receptor beta chain. Its antigen is not identified. Each donor was a healthy Caucasian. TCRdb re-called the 5' RACE reads through MiXCR, storing one row per CDR3 protein. The table has hundreds of thousands of distinct CDR3 sequences, 8% to 9% seen once. Losses at the gene ends were 2 bases for V and 3 bases for J; bases not matched to a gene: 2. This CDR3 has 14 amino acids. The germline V gene encodes CDR1 MNHEY and CDR2 SMNVEV (reference sequence). This record comes from a study of identical twins. General study findings and limits: Cross-sectional statistics underpinned the conclusions; the same donors were not followed.

This sample also belongs to another study, concerning yellow fever vaccine responses in identical twins.

Sequenced material: PBMCs. The chain uses TRBV27 and TRBJ2-7, with TRBD1 matching 9 bases. The TCR originated in a woman younger than 35 in good health. The chain's CDR3 is CASSLRGQGYEQYF. The CDR3 DNA is TGTGCCAGCAGTTTAAGGGGACAGGGCTACGAGCAGTACTTC.